Following are 18 T cell receptor beta chains from one sample sequenced in a study of monozygotic twins with inflammatory bowel disease (dated by TCRdb to between 2018 and 2021). Library preparation was by 5' RACE. Data came from an Illumina HiSeq 2500. Through TCRdb reprocessing, the reads give one entry per CDR3 protein sequence; DNA is omitted. The table for this sample lists about 380,000 distinct CDR3 sequences. The ten biggest clones cover 2.6% of the sample. Source material: blood. These receptors originate from a human donor with ulcerative colitis or Crohn's disease, or a healthy co-twin of an affected twin (not recorded which).

The J gene is TRBJ2-3, the V gene TRBV20-1; TCRdb's D call, TRBD2, is unchecked because there is no DNA. There are 15 residues in the CDR3. The V gene's germline CDR1 is DFQATT and CDR2 SNEGSKA (reference sequence). The CDR3 reads CRATGTSGPQDTQYF.

The J gene is TRBJ2-5, the V gene TRBV24-1; TCRdb designates TRBD1, a call that cannot be tested without DNA. The germline gives CDR1 KGHDR, CDR2 SFDVKD. This CDR3 has 15 amino acids. This CDR3 reads CATSDPRDRVQTQYF.

The chain employs TRBV4-1 and TRBJ2-1; with no DNA, the TCRdb D assignment of TRBD1 cannot be verified. This CDR3 has 20 residues. Germline CDR1 and CDR2: MGHRA and YSYEKL. The CDR3 loop reads CASSQAPGQGGTFTYNEQFF.

V usage is TRBV11-2 and J usage is TRBJ2-1; TCRdb gives TRBD2 as the D gene, but with no DNA this cannot be confirmed. The CDR3 runs to 16 residues. Germline V CDR1 and CDR2: SGHAT, FQNNGV. This CDR3 reads CASSAYLAGGGNEQFF. The full variable domain, rest sourced from reference TRBV11-2 and TRBJ2-1, is EAGVAQSPRYKIIEKRQSVAFWCNPISGHATLYWYQQILGQGPKLLIQFQNNGVVDDSQLPKDRFSAERLKGVDSTLKIQPAKLEDSAVYLCASSAYLAGGGNEQFFGPGTRLTVL.

V usage is TRBV12-3 or TRBV12-4 and J usage is TRBJ2-3; the TCRdb D gene call, TRBD1, has no DNA to confirm it. This CDR3 is 15 amino acids long. The CDR3 sequence: CASSFRGSSTDTQYF.

This CDR3 reads CASRHWSSYNEQFF. The chain carries TRBV7-9 and TRBJ2-1. CDR3 size: 14 residues. Germline assignment: CDR1 SEHNR and CDR2 FQNEAQ (reference sequence).

CDR3 region: CASSSGISTDTQYF. The chain couples TRBV7-3 to TRBJ2-3. Germline values: CDR1 SGHTA, CDR2 FQGTGA. The CDR3 runs 14 residues. The full variable domain, in which reference TRBV7-3 and TRBJ2-3 provide the parts outside the CDR3, is GAGVSQTPSNKVTEKGKYVELRCDPISGHTALYWYRQSLGQGPEFLIYFQGTGAADDSGLPNDRFFAVRPEGSVSTLKIQRTERGDSAVYLCASSSGISTDTQYFGPGTRLTVL.

V is TRBV20-1 and J is TRBJ1-1. Germline V CDR1 and CDR2: DFQATT, SNEGSKA (reference sequence). CDR3 length: 15 amino acids. CDR3 amino acids: CSARGDLPLNTEAFF.

The V call is TRBV12-3 or TRBV12-4, the J call TRBJ2-2; lacking DNA, the TRBD2 call made by TCRdb goes unchecked. The CDR3 is 13 amino acids. The CDR3 region is CASSLQEVGELFF.

V is TRBV19 and J is TRBJ1-3; TCRdb returns TRBD1, unconfirmable since there is no DNA. The CDR3 totals 17 residues. From germline, CDR1 is LNHDA and CDR2 SQIVND (reference sequence). The CDR3: CATQTGTTDPSGNTIYF.

The chain combines TRBV27 with TRBJ1-1. CDR1 is MNHEY and CDR2 is SMNVEV in the germline V gene (reference sequence). The CDR3 runs to 18 residues. The CDR3 reads CASTHNLGSRAPNTEAFF.

This chain links TRBV9 with TRBJ1-2. Germline CDR1 is SGDLS and CDR2 is YYNGEE. The CDR3 sequence is 15 residues long. The CDR3 sequence: CASSSERGANYGYTF.

The chain employs TRBV7-2 and TRBJ1-1. The CDR3 consists of 14 residues. The germline V gene has CDR1 SGHTA and CDR2 FQGNSA. CDR3 in amino acids: CASSLNLRNTEAFF.

The V gene is TRBV5-1, the J gene TRBJ2-2; absent DNA, TCRdb's TRBD1 call cannot be checked. Germline loops: CDR1 SGHRS, CDR2 YFSETQ. The CDR3 spans 14 residues. This CDR3 reads CASSGGFDTGELFF. The full variable domain, completed using reference TRBV5-1 and TRBJ2-2, is KAGVTQTPRYLIKTRGQQVTLSCSPISGHRSVSWYQQTPGQGLQFLFEYFSETQRNKGNFPGRFSGRQFSNSRSEMNVSTLELGDSALYLCASSGGFDTGELFFGEGSRLTVL.

The rearrangement uses TRBV10-3 and TRBJ2-3. CDR1 is ENHRY, CDR2 SYGVKD, per germline. The CDR3 is 13 residues long. The CDR3 sequence: CAISGVGTDTQYF.

The genes are TRBV29-1 and TRBJ2-7; TCRdb picks TRBD1, but there is no DNA to check that call. Looked up from germline, CDR1 is SQVTM and CDR2 is ANQGSEA. The CDR3 consists of 14 residues. The CDR3 loop reads CSVEIPTGVYEQYF.

The chain couples TRBV7-9 to TRBJ1-3; lacking DNA, the TRBD1 call made by TCRdb goes unchecked. CDR3 length: 15 amino acids. Germline V gene data show CDR1 as SEHNR and CDR2 as FQNEAQ (reference sequence). The CDR3 sequence: CASSDLRGSGNTIYF.

V gene TRBV4-1 combines with J gene TRBJ1-5; TCRdb lists TRBD1, though no DNA is available to test this call. The germline V gene encodes CDR1 MGHRA and CDR2 YSYEKL. The CDR3 runs 15 residues. The CDR3 here is CASSQGQGPHQPQHF.